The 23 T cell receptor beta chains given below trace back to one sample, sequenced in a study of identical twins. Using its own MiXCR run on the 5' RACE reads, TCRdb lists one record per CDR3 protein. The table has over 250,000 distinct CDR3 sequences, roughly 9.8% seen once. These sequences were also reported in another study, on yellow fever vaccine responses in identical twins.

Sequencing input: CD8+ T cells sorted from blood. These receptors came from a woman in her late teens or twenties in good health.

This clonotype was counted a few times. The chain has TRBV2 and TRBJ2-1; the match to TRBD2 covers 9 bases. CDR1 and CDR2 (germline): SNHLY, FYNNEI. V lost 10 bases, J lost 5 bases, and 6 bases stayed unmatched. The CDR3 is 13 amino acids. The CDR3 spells CATLAGFNNEQFF. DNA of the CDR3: TGTGCCACCCTAGCGGGGTTTAACAATGAGCAGTTCTTC.

CDR3: CASSLTSGGFWEQYF. The CDR3 nucleotides are TGCGCCAGCAGTTTGACTAGCGGGGGGTTTTGGGAGCAGTACTTC. The rearrangement links TRBV5-1 to TRBJ2-7; 13 bases line up with TRBD2. Germline CDR1 SGHRS, CDR2 YFSETQ. The CDR3 runs 15 residues. V shed 5 bases and J 7 bases; nucleotides not matched to a gene: 9.

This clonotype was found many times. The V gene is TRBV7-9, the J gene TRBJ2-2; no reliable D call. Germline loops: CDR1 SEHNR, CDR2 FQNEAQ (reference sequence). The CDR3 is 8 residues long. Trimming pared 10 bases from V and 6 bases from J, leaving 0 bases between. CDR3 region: CATGELFF. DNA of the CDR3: TGTGCCACCGGGGAGCTGTTTTTT.

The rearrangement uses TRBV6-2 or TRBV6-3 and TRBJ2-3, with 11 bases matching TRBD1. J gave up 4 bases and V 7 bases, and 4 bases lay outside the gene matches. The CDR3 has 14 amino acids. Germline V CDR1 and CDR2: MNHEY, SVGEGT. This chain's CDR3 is CASTGQGAADTQYF. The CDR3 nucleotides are TGTGCCAGCACCGGACAGGGGGCGGCAGATACGCAGTATTTT.

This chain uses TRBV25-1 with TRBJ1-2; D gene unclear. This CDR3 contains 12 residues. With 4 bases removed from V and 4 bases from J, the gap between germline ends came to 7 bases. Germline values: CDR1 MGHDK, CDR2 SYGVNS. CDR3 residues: CASSGDVYGYTF. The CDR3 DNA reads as TGTGCCAGCAGTGGAGATGTCTATGGCTACACCTTC.

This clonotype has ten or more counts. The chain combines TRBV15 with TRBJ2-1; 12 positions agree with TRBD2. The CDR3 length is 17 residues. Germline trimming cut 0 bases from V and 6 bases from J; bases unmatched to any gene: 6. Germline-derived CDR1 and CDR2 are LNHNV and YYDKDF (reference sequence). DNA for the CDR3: TGTGCCACCAGCAGAGAAGCTCTAGCGGGGGGGGGCAATGAGCAGTTCTTC. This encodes CATSREALAGGGNEQFF.

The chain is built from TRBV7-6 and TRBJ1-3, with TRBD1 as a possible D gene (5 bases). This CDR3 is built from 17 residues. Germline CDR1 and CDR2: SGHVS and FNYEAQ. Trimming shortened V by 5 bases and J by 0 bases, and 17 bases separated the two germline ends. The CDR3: CASSPTRRDLSGNTIYF. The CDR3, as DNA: TGTGCCAGCAGCCCCACCCGGCGGGACCTCTCTGGAAACACCATATATTTT.

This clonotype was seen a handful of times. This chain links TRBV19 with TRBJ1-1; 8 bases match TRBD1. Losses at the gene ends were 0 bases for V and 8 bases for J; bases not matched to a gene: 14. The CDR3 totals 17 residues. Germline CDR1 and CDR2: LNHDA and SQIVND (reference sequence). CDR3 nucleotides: TGTGCCAGTAGTATAGATCCGGATCTGGACAGGGCGTCGGAAGCTTTCTTT. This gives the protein CASSIDPDLDRASEAFF.

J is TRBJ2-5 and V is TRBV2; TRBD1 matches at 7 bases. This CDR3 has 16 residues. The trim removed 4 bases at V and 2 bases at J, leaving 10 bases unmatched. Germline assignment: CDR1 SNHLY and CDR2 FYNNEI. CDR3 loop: CASSGPQGVWQETQYF. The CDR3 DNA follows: TGTGCCAGCAGTGGGCCCCAGGGGGTTTGGCAAGAGACCCAGTACTTC.

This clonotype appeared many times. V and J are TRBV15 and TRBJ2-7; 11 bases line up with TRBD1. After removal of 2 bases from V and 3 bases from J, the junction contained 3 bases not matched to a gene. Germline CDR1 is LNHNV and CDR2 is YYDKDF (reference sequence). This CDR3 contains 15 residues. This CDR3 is CATSRSGTGGYEQYF. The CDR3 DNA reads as TGTGCCACCAGCAGATCCGGGACAGGGGGCTACGAGCAGTACTTC.

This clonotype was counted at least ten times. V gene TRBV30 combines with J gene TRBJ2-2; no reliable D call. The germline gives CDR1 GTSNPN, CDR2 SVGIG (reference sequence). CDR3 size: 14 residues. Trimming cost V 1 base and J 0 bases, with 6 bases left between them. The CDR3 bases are TGTGCCTGGAGTGATTTCGCGAACACCGGGGAGCTGTTTTTT. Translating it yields CAWSDFANTGELFF.

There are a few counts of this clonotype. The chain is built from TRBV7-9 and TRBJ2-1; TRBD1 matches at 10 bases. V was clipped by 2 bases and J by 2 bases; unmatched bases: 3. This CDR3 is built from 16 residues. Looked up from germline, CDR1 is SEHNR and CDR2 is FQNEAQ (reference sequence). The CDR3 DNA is TGTGCCAGCAGCTTACCGACAGGGGGCACCTACAATGAGCAGTTCTTC. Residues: CASSLPTGGTYNEQFF.

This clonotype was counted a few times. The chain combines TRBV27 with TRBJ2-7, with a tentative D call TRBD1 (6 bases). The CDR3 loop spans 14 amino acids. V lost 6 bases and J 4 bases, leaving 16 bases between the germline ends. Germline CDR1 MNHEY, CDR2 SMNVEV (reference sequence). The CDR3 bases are TGTGCCAGCAGCCAGACAGGTCCACCTTACGAGCAGTACTTC. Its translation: CASSQTGPPYEQYF.

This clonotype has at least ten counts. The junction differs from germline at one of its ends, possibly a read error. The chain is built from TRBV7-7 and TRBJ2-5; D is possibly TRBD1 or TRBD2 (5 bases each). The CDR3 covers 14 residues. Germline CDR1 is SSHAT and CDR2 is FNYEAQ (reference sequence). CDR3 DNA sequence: TGTGCTAGCAGCCTACGGGACGGCCAAGAGACCCAGTACTTC. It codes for CASSLRDGQETQYF.

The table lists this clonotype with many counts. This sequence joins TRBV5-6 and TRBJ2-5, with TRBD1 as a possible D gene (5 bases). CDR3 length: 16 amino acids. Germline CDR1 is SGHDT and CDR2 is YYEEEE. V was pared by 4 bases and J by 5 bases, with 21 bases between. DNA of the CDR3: TGTGCCAGCAGCCCCGGACCCCAGGGAAGGCTGGAGACCCAGTACTTC. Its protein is CASSPGPQGRLETQYF.

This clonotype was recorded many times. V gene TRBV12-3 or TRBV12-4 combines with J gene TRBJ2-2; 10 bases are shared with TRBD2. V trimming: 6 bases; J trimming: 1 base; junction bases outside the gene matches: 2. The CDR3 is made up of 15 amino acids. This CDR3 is CASSRTSGNTGELFF. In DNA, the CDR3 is TGTGCCAGCAGCAGGACTAGCGGGAACACCGGGGAGCTGTTTTTT.

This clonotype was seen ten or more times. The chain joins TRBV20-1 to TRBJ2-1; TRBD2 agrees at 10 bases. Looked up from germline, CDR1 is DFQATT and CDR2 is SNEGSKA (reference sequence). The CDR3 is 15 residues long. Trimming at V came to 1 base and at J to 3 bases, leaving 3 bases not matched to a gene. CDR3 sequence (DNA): TGCAGTGCTAGAGTCCCTAGCGGGGGCTACAATGAGCAGTTCTTC. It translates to CSARVPSGGYNEQFF.

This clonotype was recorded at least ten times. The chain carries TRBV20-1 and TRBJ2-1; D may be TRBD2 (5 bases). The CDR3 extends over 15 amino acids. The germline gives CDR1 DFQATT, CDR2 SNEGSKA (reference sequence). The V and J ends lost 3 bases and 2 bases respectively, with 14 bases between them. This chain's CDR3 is CSASPREGTYNEQFF. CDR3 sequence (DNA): TGCAGTGCTAGCCCCCGTGAGGGAACCTACAATGAGCAGTTCTTC.

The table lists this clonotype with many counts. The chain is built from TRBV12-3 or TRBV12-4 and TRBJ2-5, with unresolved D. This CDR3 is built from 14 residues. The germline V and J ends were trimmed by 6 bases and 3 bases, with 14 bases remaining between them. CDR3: CASRLTAGEETQYF. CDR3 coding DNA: TGTGCCAGCAGACTCACAGCTGGAGAAGAGACCCAGTACTTC.

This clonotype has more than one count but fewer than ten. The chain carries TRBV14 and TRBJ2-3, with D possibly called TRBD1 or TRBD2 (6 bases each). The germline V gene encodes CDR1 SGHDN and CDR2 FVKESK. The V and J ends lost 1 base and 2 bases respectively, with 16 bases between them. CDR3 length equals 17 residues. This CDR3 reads CASSQGGGLLVTDTQYF. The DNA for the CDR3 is TGTGCCAGCAGCCAAGGAGGGGGACTTCTAGTCACAGATACGCAGTATTTT.

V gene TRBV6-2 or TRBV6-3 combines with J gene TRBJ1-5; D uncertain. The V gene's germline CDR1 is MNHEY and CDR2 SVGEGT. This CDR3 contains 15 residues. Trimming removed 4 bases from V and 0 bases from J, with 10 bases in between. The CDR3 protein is CASSSGRYSNQPQHF. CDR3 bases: TGTGCCAGCAGTTCGGGTCGATATAGCAATCAGCCCCAGCATTTT.

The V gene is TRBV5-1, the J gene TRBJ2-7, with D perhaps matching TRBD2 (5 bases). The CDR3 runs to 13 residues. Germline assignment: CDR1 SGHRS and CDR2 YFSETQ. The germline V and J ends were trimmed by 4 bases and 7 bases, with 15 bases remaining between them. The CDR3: CASSDQLGPEQYF. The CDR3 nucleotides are TGCGCCAGCAGCGATCAACTAGGGCCGGAGCAGTACTTC. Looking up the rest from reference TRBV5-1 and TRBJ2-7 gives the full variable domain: KAGVTQTPRYLIKTRGQQVTLSCSPISGHRSVSWYQQTPGQGLQFLFEYFSETQRNKGNFPGRFSGRQFSNSRSEMNVSTLELGDSALYLCASSDQLGPEQYFGPGTRLTVT.

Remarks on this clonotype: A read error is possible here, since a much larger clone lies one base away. CDR3 nucleotide sequence: TGTGCCAGCTGTTCTACCGACAGGGGCCTAGCCAAAAACATTCAGTACTTC. Amino acid sequence: CASCSTDRGLAKNIQYF. The chain joins TRBV3-1 to TRBJ2-4; the match to TRBD1 covers 8 bases. The CDR3 runs 17 residues. The trim removed 8 bases at V and 0 bases at J, leaving 12 bases unmatched. The germline gives CDR1 LGHDT, CDR2 YNNKEL (reference sequence). Drawing the rest from reference TRBV3-1 and TRBJ2-4, the complete variable domain is DTAVSQTPKYLVTQMGNDKSIKCEQNLGHDTMYWYKQDSKKFLKIMFSYNNKELIINETVPNRFSPKSPDKAHLNLHINSLELGDSAVYFCASCSTDRGLAKNIQYFGAGTRLSVL.